The TCR beta chain under discussion was sequenced for a study of STAT5B mutations in CD4+ large granular lymphocyte leukemia (dated by TCRdb to between 2021 and 2023). In terms of the full investigation: Among the healthy controls, the CDR3 'QG' motif was associated with a particular HLA allele. TCRbeta repertoires of CD4+ T-cell large granular lymphocyte leukemia patients were compared with those of healthy blood donors. The purity of purified fractions was confirmed by flow cytometry on FACSCanto II or FACSVerse to exceed 95% among lymphocytes. Broader findings and caveats from the paper: Greater clonality appeared to be present in CD4-sorted patient repertoires than in healthy CD4+ repertoires, and the difference was retained after the putative leukemic clones were removed. Main leukemic clonotypes were private to each patient, although roughly 25% appeared at low frequency in other patients' non-leukemic repertoires. Data were not HLA-matched; higher clonality in CD4+ versus CD8+ T-LGLL could reflect the relatively small sample size. Enrichment of TRBV06-family usage was observed among the top patient clones (8/27) relative to healthy controls (2/35).

Only one count was recorded for this clone. Its antigen target is currently unknown. No base qualities exist here, and no much larger clone lies one base off it. TCRbeta rearrangements were sequenced from genomic DNA using the immunoSEQ assay at survey resolution. For the original study's pipeline: In the TCR sequencing data, the lowest productive clonotype frequency that could be detected was 2.59 x 10-5. Only productive TCRbeta rearrangements, meaning sequences that were complete and in-frame, were kept for the analyses. Sample clonality was computed as Simpson clonality in the immunoSEQ Analyzer version 3.0. Clones were categorized by frequency as very rare, small, medium, large (1-20%) or hyperexpanded (>20%). Generation probabilities were estimated with OLGA 1.2.3, V-gene circos plots were generated with VDJtools, specificities were searched for in VDJdb, and CDR3 motifs were identified with GLIPH. In its TCRdb copy, this immuneACCESS table keeps in-frame sequences only and misses some clones. Where compared with another copy, unresolved V genes explain less than half of these, and the others have no known cause. V and J calls and clone size are copied from that table; D and trimming were computed from the DNA. In this sample the table shows over 30,000 clones, roughly 76% of which occur a single time. The top ten constitute around 4.3% of the sample.

Buffy coats from 35 to 40 blood donors, supplied by the Finnish Red Cross blood service, were used as healthy controls. All TCR-sequenced material derived from peripheral blood: patient blood samples and healthy donor buffy coats. Ficoll-Hypaque gradient centrifugation was used to isolate peripheral blood mononuclear cells. CD4+ cells were magnetically purified from the buffy coats of healthy controls. Genomic DNA was extracted using the Gentra Puregene Cell and Tissue kit, and a Qubit 2.0 fluorometer was used to quantify it. For this chain, trimming is 6 bases at the V end and 8 bases at the J end, and the number of junction bases without a gene match is 6. The CDR3 has 14 amino acids, counting the end cysteine and phenylalanine. Only the CDR3 region is kept as DNA, spanning 42 bases read in frame from base 1. From the germline V gene, CDR1 is SNHLY and CDR2 is FYNNEI.

The sequenced material came from CD4+ T cells from blood buffy coats. The chain links TRBV2 with TRBJ2-3, with TRBD2 matching 12 junction bases. The source of this sequence is a human donor in good health. The CDR3 here reads CASSPGLAGTTQYF. The sequenced DNA is TGTGCCAGCAGCCCCGGACTAGCGGGAACTACGCAGTATTTT.